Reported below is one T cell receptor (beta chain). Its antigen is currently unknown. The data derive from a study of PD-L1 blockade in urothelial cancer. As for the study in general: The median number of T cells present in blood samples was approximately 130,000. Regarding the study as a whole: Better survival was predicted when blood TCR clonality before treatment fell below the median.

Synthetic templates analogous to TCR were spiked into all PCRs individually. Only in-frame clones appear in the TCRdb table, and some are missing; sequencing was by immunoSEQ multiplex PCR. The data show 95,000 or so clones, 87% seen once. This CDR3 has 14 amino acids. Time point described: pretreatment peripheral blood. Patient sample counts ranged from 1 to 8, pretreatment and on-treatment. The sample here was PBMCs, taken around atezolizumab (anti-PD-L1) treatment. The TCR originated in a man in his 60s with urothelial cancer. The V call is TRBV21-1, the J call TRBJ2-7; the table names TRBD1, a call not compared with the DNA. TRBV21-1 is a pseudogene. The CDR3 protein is CASSKSGDSYEQYF. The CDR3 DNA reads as TGTGCCAGCAGCAAATCAGGGGATTCCTACGAGCAGTACTTC.